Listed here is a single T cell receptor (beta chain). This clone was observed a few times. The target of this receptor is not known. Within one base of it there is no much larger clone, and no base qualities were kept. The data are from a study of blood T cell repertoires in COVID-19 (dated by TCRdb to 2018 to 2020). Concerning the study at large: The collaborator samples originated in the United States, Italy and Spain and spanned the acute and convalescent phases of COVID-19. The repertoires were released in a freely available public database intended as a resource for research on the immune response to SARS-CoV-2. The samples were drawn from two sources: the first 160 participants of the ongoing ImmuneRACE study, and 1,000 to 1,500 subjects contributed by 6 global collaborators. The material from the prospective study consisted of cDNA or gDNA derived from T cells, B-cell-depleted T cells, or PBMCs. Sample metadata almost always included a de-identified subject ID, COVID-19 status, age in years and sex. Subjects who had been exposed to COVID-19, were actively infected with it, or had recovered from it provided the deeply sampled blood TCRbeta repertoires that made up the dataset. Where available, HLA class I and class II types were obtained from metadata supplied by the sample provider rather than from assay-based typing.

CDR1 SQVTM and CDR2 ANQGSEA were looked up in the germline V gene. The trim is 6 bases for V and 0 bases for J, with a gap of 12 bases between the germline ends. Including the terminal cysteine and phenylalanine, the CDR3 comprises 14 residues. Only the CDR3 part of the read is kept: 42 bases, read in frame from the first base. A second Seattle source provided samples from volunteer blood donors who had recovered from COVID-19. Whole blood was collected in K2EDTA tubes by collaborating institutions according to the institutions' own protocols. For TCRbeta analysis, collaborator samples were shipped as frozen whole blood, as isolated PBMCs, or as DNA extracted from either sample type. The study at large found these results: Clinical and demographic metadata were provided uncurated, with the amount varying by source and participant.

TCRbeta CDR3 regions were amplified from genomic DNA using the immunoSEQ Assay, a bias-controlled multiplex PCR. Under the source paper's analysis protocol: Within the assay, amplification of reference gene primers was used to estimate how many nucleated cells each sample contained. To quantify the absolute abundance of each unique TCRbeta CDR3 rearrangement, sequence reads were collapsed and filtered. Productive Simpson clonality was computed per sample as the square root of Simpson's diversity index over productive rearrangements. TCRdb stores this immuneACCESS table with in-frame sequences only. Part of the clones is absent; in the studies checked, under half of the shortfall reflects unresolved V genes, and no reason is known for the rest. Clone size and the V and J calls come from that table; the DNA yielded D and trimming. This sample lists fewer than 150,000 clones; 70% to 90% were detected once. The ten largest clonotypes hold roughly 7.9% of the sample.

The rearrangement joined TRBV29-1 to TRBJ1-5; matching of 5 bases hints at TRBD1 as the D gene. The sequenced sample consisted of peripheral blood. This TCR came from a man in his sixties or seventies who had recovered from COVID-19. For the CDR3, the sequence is CSVGDRSSNQPQHF. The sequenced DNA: TGCAGCGTCGGAGACAGATCTAGCAATCAGCCCCAGCATTTT.